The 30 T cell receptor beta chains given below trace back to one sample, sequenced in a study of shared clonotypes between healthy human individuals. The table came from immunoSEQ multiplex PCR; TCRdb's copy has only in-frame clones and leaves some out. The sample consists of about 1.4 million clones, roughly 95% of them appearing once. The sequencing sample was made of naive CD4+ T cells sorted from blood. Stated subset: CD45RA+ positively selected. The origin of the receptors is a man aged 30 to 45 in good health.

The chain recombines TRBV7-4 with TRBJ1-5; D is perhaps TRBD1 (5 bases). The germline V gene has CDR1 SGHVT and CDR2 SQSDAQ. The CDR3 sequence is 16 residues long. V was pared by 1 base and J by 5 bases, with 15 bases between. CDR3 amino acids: CASSLVRGGADQPQHF. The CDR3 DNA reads TGTGCCAGCAGCTTAGTTCGGGGTGGGGCGGATCAGCCCCAGCATTTT. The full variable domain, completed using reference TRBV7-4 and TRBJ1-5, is GAGVSQSPRYKVAKRGRDVALRCDSISGHVTLYWYRQTLGQGSEVLTYSQSDAQRDKSGRPSGRFSAERPERSVSTLKIQRTEQGDSAVYLCASSLVRGGADQPQHFGDGTRLSIL.

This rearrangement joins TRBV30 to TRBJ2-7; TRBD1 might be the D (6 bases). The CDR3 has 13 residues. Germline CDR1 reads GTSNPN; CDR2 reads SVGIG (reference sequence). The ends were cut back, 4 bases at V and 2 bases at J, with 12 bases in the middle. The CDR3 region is CAWTSDRPYEQYF. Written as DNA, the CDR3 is TGTGCCTGGACCTCGGACAGACCCTACGAGCAGTACTTC.

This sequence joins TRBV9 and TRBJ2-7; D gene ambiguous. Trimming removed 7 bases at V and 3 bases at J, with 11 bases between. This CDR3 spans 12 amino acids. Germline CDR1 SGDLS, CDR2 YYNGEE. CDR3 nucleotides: TGTGCCAGCGGGTCGGTGGGCTACGAGCAGTACTTC. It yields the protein CASGSVGYEQYF.

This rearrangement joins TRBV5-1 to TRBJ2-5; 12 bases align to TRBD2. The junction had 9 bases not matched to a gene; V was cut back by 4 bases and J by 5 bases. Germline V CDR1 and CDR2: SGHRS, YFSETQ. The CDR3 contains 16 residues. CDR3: CASSASTSGRVETQYF. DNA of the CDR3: TGCGCCAGCAGCGCCTCGACTAGCGGGAGAGTGGAGACCCAGTACTTC.

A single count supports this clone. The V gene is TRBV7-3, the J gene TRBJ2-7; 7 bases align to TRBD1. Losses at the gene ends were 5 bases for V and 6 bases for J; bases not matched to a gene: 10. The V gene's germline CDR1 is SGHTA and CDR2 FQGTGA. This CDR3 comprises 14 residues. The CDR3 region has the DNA TGTGCCAGCAGCCTTGACGGACGGACAGGCGAGCAGTACTTC. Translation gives CASSLDGRTGEQYF.

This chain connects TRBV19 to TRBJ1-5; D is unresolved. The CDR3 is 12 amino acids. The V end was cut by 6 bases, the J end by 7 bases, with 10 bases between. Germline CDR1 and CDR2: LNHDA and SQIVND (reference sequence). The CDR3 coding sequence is TGTGCCAGTAGCCAACTGGGGCAGCCCCAGCATTTT. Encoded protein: CASSQLGQPQHF. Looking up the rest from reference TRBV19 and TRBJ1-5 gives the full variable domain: DGGITQSPKYLFRKEGQNVTLSCEQNLNHDAMYWYRQDPGQGLRLIYYSQIVNDFQKGDIAEGYSVSREKKESFPLTVTSAQKNPTAFYLCASSQLGQPQHFGDGTRLSIL.

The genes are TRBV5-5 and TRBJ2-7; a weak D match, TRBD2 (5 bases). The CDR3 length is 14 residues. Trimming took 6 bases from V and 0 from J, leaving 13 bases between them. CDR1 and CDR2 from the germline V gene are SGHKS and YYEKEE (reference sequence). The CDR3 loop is CASTRRGDSYEQYF. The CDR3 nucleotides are TGTGCCAGCACGCGACGGGGAGACTCCTACGAGCAGTACTTC.

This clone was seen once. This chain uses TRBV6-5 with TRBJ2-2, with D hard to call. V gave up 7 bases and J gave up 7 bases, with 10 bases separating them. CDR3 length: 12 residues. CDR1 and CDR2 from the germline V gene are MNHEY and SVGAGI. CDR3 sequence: CASTGRIGELFF. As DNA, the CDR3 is TGTGCCAGCACCGGACGGATCGGGGAGCTGTTTTTT.

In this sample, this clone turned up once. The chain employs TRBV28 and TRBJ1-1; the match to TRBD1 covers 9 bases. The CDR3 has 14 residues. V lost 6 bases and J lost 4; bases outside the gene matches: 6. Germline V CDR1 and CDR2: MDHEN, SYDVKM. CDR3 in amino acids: CASRPGTGFTEAFF. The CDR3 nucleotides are TGTGCCAGCAGACCCGGGACAGGGTTCACTGAAGCTTTCTTT.

The CDR3 reads CASSLALSQRGNSVQFF. In DNA, the CDR3 is TGCGCCAGCAGCTTGGCCTTATCGCAACGGGGAAATTCCGTGCAGTTCTTC. The V gene is TRBV5-1, the J gene TRBJ2-1; tentatively, D is TRBD2 (5 bases). CDR3 length: 17 amino acids. Trimming stripped 0 bases from V and 12 bases from J, with 25 bases between. The germline CDR1 and CDR2 sequences are SGHRS and YFSETQ.

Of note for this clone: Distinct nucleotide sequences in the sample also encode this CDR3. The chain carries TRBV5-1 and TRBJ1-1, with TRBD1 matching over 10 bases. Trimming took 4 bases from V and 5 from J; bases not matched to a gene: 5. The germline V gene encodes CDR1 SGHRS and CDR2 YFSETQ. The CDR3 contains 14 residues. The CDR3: CASSTGTGETEAFF. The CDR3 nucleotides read TGCGCCAGCAGCACGGGGACAGGGGAGACTGAAGCTTTCTTT.

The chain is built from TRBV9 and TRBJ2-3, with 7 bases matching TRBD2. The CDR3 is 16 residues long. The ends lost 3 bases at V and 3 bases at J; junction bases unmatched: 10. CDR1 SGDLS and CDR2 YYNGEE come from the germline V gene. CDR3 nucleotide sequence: TGTGCCAGCAGCGCAGGGAGGGACGTCGTAACAGATACGCAGTATTTT. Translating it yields CASSAGRDVVTDTQYF. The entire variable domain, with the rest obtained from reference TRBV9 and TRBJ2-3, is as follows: DSGVTQTPKHLITATGQRVTLRCSPRSGDLSVYWYQQSLDQGLQFLIQYYNGEERAKGNILERFSAQQFPDLHSELNLSSLELGDSALYFCASSAGRDVVTDTQYFGPGTRLTVL.

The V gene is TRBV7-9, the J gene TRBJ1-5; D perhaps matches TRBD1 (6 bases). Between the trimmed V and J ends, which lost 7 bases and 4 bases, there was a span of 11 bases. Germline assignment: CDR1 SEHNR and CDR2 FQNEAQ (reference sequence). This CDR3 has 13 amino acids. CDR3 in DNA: TGTGCCAGCAACAGGGTTCCGAATCAGCCCCAGCATTTT. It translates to CASNRVPNQPQHF.

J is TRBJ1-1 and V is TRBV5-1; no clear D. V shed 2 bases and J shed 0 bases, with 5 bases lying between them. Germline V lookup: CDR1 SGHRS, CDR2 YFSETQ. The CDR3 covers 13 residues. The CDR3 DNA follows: TGCGCCAGCAGCTTCCAGATGAACACTGAAGCTTTCTTT. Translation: CASSFQMNTEAFF.

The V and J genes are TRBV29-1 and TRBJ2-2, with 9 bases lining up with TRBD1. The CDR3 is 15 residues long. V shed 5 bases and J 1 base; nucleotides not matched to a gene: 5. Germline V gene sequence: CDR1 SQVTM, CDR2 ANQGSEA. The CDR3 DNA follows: TGCAGCGTTTTAAGACAGGGGGGGAACACCGGGGAGCTGTTTTTT. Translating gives CSVLRQGGNTGELFF.

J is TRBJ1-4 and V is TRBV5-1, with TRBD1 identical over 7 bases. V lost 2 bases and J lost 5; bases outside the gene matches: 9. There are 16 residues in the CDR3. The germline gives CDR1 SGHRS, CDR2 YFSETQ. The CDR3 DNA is TGCGCCAGCAGCTTCCAGCCGACAGGGTCGAATGAAAAACTGTTTTTT. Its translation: CASSFQPTGSNEKLFF.

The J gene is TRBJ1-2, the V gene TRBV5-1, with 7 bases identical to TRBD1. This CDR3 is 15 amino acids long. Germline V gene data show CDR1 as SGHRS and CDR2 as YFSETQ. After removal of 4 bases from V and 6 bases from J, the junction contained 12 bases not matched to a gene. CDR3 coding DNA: TGCGCCAGCAGCCCCGGACAGGCCTTGCAAGATGGCTACACCTTC. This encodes CASSPGQALQDGYTF.

CDR3 nucleotides: TGTGCCAGCAGCTACGGGACAGGGGACGATGAGCAGTTCTTC. Translated: CASSYGTGDDEQFF. This sequence joins TRBV5-5 and TRBJ2-1; TRBD1 matches at 10 bases. Trimming took 3 bases from V and 8 from J; bases not matched to a gene: 5. The CDR3 runs 14 residues. Germline-derived CDR1 and CDR2 are SGHKS and YYEKEE (reference sequence).

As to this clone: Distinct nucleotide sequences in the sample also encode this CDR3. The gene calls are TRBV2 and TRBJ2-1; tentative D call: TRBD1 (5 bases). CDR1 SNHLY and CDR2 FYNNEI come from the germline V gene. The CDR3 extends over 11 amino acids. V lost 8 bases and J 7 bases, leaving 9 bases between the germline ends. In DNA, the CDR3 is TGTGCCAGCTCCAGGGCTAATGAGCAGTTCTTC. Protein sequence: CASSRANEQFF. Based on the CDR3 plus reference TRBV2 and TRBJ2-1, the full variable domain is EPEVTQTPSHQVTQMGQEVILRCVPISNHLYFYWYRQILGQKVEFLVSFYNNEISEKSEIFDDQFSVERPDGSNFTLKIRSTKLEDSAMYFCASSRANEQFFGPGTRLTVL.

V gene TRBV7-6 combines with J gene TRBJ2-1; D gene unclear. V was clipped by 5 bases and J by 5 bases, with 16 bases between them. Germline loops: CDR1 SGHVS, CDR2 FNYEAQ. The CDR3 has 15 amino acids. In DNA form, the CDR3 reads TGTGCCAGCAGCATTACAGAGGCGCCCCACAATGAGCAGTTCTTC. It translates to CASSITEAPHNEQFF. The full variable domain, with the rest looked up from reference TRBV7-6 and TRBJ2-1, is GAGVSQSPRYKVTKRGQDVALRCDPISGHVSLYWYRQALGQGPEFLTYFNYEAQQDKSGLPNDRFSAERPEGSISTLTIQRTEQRDSAMYRCASSITEAPHNEQFFGPGTRLTVL.

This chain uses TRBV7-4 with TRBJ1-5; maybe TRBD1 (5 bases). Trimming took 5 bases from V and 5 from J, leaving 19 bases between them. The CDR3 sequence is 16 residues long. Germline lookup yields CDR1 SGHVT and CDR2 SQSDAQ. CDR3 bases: TGTGCCAGCAGCCTTCCAGGGAACCCCTATTATCAGCCCCAGCATTTT. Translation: CASSLPGNPYYQPQHF.

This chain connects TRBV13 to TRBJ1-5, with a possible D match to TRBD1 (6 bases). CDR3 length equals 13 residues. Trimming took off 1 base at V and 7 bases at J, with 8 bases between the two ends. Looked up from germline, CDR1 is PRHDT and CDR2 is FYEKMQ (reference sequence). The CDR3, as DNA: TGTGCCAGCAGCTTAGCTGGGGGCCAGCCCCAGCATTTT. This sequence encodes CASSLAGGQPQHF.

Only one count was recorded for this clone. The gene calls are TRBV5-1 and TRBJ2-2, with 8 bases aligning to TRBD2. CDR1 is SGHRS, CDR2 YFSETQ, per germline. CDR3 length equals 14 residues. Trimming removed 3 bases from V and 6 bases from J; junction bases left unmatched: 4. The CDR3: CASSWGLGAGELFF. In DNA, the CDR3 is TGCGCCAGCAGCTGGGGACTAGGGGCCGGGGAGCTGTTTTTT.

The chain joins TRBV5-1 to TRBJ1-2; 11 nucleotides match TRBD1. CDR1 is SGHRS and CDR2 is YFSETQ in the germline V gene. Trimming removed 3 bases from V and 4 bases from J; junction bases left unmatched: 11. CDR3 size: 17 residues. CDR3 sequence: CASSSGTGGRGSYGYTF. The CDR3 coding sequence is TGCGCCAGCAGCTCCGGGACAGGGGGACGTGGGTCCTATGGCTACACCTTC.

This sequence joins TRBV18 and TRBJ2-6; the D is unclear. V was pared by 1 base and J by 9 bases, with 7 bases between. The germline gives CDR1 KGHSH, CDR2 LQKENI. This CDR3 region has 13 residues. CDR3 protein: CASSPQLSNVLTF. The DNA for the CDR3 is TGTGCCAGCTCACCACAACTCAGCAACGTCCTGACTTTC.

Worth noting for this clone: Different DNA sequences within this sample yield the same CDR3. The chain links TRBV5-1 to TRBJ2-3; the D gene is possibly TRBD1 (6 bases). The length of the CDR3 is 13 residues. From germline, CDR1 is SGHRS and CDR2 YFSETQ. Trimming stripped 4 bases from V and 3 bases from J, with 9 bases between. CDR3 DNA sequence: TGCGCCAGCAGCCTGGGACAAACAGATACGCAGTATTTT. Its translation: CASSLGQTDTQYF.

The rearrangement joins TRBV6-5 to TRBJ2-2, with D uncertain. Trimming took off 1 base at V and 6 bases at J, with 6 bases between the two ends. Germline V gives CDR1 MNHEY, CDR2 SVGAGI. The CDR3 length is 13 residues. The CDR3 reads CASSYFAAGELFF. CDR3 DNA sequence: TGTGCCAGCAGTTACTTTGCGGCCGGGGAGCTGTTTTTT.

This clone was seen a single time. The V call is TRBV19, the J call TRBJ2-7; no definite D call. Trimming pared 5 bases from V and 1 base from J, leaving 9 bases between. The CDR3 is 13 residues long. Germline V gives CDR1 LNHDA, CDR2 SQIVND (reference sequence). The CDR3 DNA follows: TGTGCCAGTAGTCCCCCCGGATCCTACGAGCAGTACTTC. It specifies CASSPPGSYEQYF.

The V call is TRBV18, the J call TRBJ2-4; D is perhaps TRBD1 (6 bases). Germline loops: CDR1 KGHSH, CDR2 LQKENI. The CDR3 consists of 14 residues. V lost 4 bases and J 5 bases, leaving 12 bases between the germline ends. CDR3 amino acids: CASSQGTLENIQYF. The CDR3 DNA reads TGTGCCAGCTCACAGGGGACACTGGAAAACATTCAGTACTTC.

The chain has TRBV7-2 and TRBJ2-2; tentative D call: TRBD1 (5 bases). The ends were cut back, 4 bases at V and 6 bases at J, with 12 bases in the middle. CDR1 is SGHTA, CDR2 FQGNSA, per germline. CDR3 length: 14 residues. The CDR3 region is CASSSLDIPGELFF. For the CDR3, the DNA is TGTGCCAGCAGCTCACTGGACATTCCCGGGGAGCTGTTTTTT.